This T cell receptor beta chain comes out of a study of blood T cell repertoires in COVID-19. Repertoires were generated with immunoSEQ multiplex PCR, while TCRdb's copy carries only in-frame clones and drops some. The data contain about 300,000 clones, 75% to 95% of them singletons. The clonotype was recovered from a woman in her thirties who had recovered from COVID-19. Sequences were obtained from PBMCs or T cells enriched from blood (not recorded which).

CDR3 protein: CSASPGTGMNTEAFF. The CDR3 region has the DNA TGCAGTGCTAGTCCCGGGACAGGGATGAACACTGAAGCTTTCTTT. This sequence joins TRBV20-1 and TRBJ1-1; 9 positions match TRBD1. This CDR3 spans 15 amino acids. V was pared by 3 bases and J by 0 bases, with 5 bases of the junction left unmatched. Germline V gene sequence: CDR1 DFQATT, CDR2 SNEGSKA (reference sequence).